Following are 22 T cell receptor beta chains from one sample sequenced in a study of T cell responses to AZD1222 COVID-19 vaccine. Generated by immunoSEQ multiplex PCR, the TCRdb table keeps only in-frame clones and is missing some. The sample lists about 140,000 clones; about 87% were seen once. Sample: peripheral blood, taken on day 0 of AZD1222 vaccination. Receptors were obtained from an adult in good health.

V gene TRBV2 combines with J gene TRBJ1-4, with D maybe TRBD1 (5 bases). The V and J ends lost 8 bases and 8 bases respectively, with 9 bases between them. This CDR3 has 11 residues. Per germline, CDR1 SNHLY and CDR2 FYNNEI. The CDR3 coding sequence is TGTGCCAGCCGGGGGGGGGAAAAACTGTTTTTT. Its translation: CASRGGEKLFF.

The genes are TRBV10-3 and TRBJ1-4, with a possible D match to TRBD1 (6 bases). The V gene's germline CDR1 is ENHRY and CDR2 SYGVKD. The CDR3 has 15 amino acids. Trimming stripped 5 bases from V and 6 bases from J, with 16 bases between. DNA for the CDR3: TGTGCCATCAGTCCGCTCAGGGGATCTGATGAAAAACTGTTTTTT. Amino acids: CAISPLRGSDEKLFF.

With respect to this clone: Other nucleotide sequences in the sample specify the same CDR3. The chain has TRBV29-1 and TRBJ1-5; D gene uncertain. Trimming stripped 6 bases from V and 0 bases from J, with 6 bases between. This CDR3 has 12 amino acids. Germline V gene data show CDR1 as SQVTM and CDR2 as ANQGSEA. Here the CDR3 DNA reads TGCAGCGTGGGTGGTAGCAATCAGCCCCAGCATTTT. This codes for CSVGGSNQPQHF.

The V and J genes are TRBV29-1 and TRBJ2-7; 8 nucleotides match TRBD1. Germline V gene data show CDR1 as SQVTM and CDR2 as ANQGSEA. The J segment lost 0 bases and the V segment lost 4 bases, leaving 2 bases of the junction unmatched. CDR3 size: 13 residues. The CDR3 region has the DNA TGCAGCGTTGGGACAGGGAGCTCCTACGAGCAGTACTTC. Translation gives CSVGTGSSYEQYF.

The chain uses TRBV11-3 and TRBJ2-1; D is undetermined. CDR1 is SGHNT and CDR2 is YENEEA in the germline V gene. V was cut by 5 bases and J by 2 bases, with 22 bases left in between. The CDR3 length is 18 residues. CDR3 nucleotides: TGTGCCAGCAGCACTTTTTCCTCGTTGGCGGCTACCTACAATGAGCAGTTCTTC. Its translation is CASSTFSSLAATYNEQFF.

The chain uses TRBV29-1 and TRBJ2-5; 14 nucleotides align to TRBD2. The CDR3 totals 19 residues. Trimming took 5 bases from V and 5 from J; bases not matched to a gene: 19. CDR1 SQVTM and CDR2 ANQGSEA come from the germline V gene. CDR3 DNA: TGCAGCGTTCTGTCTACCGGGACTAGCGGGAGTCGTGTTTGGGAGACCCAGTACTTC. Translation: CSVLSTGTSGSRVWETQYF.

This clone was seen only a few times. This chain joins TRBV19 and TRBJ1-1; 9 positions match TRBD1. This CDR3 contains 15 residues. The V and J ends lost 3 bases and 2 bases, in that order; junction bases with no gene match: 4. CDR1 and CDR2 (germline): LNHDA, SQIVND (reference sequence). The chain's CDR3 is CASSIKTGGNTEAFF. The CDR3 DNA sequence: TGTGCCAGTAGTATTAAGACAGGGGGTAACACTGAAGCTTTCTTT.

The chain employs TRBV24-1 and TRBJ2-1, with D maybe TRBD1 (5 bases). Trimming removed 2 bases at V and 3 bases at J, with 13 bases between. The CDR3 has 16 residues. Germline lookup yields CDR1 KGHDR and CDR2 SFDVKD. CDR3 residues: CATSDSPRVLYNEQFF. The CDR3 DNA sequence: TGTGCCACCAGTGATTCCCCCAGGGTACTCTACAATGAGCAGTTCTTC.

The chain recombines TRBV6-5 with TRBJ2-1; 7 nucleotides align to TRBD1. Germline-derived CDR1 and CDR2 are MNHEY and SVGAGI. J gave up 5 bases and V 6 bases, and 10 bases lay outside the gene matches. The CDR3 has 15 residues. The CDR3: CASRTGTTLNNEQFF. In nucleotides, the CDR3 is TGTGCCAGCAGGACAGGGACGACCCTCAACAATGAGCAGTTCTTC.

CDR3 sequence (DNA): TGTGCCAGTTGCAATACCCTACGACTCGGAGGGTACGGTGACTATGGCTACACCTTC. Its translation: CASCNTLRLGGYGDYGYTF. The chain combines TRBV19 with TRBJ1-2; D gene ambiguous. The CDR3 spans 19 residues. Deletions cut 8 bases from V and 3 bases from J, with 31 bases between. Looked up from germline, CDR1 is LNHDA and CDR2 is SQIVND (reference sequence).

J is TRBJ2-2 and V is TRBV2; the D is unclear. Trimming shortened V by 8 bases and J by 7 bases, and 8 bases separated the two germline ends. In germline, CDR1 is SNHLY, CDR2 FYNNEI. The CDR3 sequence is 11 residues long. CDR3 residues: CASESFGELFF. The DNA of the CDR3 is TGTGCCAGCGAGTCGTTCGGGGAGCTGTTTTTT.

This clone was picked up one time. The V gene is TRBV9, the J gene TRBJ2-7; 9 bases fit TRBD1. Germline V CDR1 and CDR2: SGDLS, YYNGEE. The CDR3 has 16 residues. V was clipped by 5 bases and J by 2 bases; unmatched bases: 11. The CDR3 is CASSPHGTGRPYEQYF. CDR3 nucleotides: TGTGCCAGCAGTCCCCATGGGACAGGGAGGCCCTACGAGCAGTACTTC.

The V gene is TRBV27, the J gene TRBJ1-4; 9 bases are a match to TRBD1. The CDR3 covers 15 residues. After removal of 5 bases from V and 8 bases from J, the junction contained 9 bases not matched to a gene. Germline V gene lookup returns CDR1 MNHEY and CDR2 SMNVEV (reference sequence). The CDR3 bases are TGTGCCAGCAGTGCCCACGGGACAGGGATAGAAAAACTGTTTTTT. Protein product: CASSAHGTGIEKLFF.

The chain combines TRBV29-1 with TRBJ1-1; the D is unclear. This CDR3 has 11 amino acids. Between the trimmed V and J ends, which lost 5 bases and 5 bases, there was a span of 9 bases. The germline CDR1 and CDR2 sequences are SQVTM and ANQGSEA. In DNA, the CDR3 is TGCAGCGTTTTCTCGGATACTGAAGCTTTCTTT. Protein product: CSVFSDTEAFF.

This chain uses TRBV2 with TRBJ1-3; possibly TRBD1 for D (6 bases). CDR1 SNHLY and CDR2 FYNNEI come from the germline V gene. V was cut by 9 bases and J by 4 bases, with 19 bases left in between. The CDR3 loop spans 15 amino acids. CDR3 sequence: CASIKEDRPGNTIYF. The DNA of the CDR3 is TGTGCCAGTATAAAAGAAGACAGGCCGGGAAACACCATATATTTT.

The J gene is TRBJ2-3, the V gene TRBV6-2 or TRBV6-3; 7 bases line up with TRBD2. The CDR3 loop spans 17 amino acids. With V trimmed by 0 bases and J by 2 bases, 8 bases remained unmatched. The germline V gene encodes CDR1 MNHEY and CDR2 SVGEGT. The CDR3 here is CASSYSATGRVTDTQYF. The CDR3 DNA reads TGTGCCAGCAGTTACTCCGCTACGGGGAGGGTCACAGATACGCAGTATTTT.

The chain couples TRBV7-2 to TRBJ2-7, with D possibly matching TRBD2 (5 bases). The J call is doubtful: the DNA matches TRBJ2-5 better. The germline CDR1 and CDR2 sequences are SGHTA and FQGNSA. This CDR3 contains 16 residues. The CDR3 bases are TGTGCCAGCAGTCCGACGGGGTTTCCGAGACGGATGACCCAGTACTTC. Its translation: CASSPTGFPRRMTQYF.

This chain connects TRBV21-1 to TRBJ1-2; the table's TRBD1 call for D was not verified on the DNA. TRBV21-1 is an annotated pseudogene. The CDR3 length is 17 residues. The CDR3 is CASIGEVLVTGGVGYTF. In DNA, the CDR3 is TGTGCCAGCATAGGGGAGGTCTTGGTGACAGGGGGCGTTGGCTACACCTTC.

The chain links TRBV27 to TRBJ2-1, with D hard to call. Germline lookup yields CDR1 MNHEY and CDR2 SMNVEV (reference sequence). Trimming cost V 5 bases and J 9 bases, with 11 bases left between them. CDR3 length: 12 residues. The CDR3 here is CASSPVTREQFF. For the CDR3, the DNA is TGTGCCAGCAGTCCGGTGACTCGTGAGCAGTTCTTC.

This chain joins TRBV6-2 or TRBV6-3 and TRBJ1-5; 7 nucleotides align to TRBD1. The CDR3 loop spans 14 amino acids. V gave up 4 bases and J gave up 3 bases; unmatched junction bases: 3. Germline loops: CDR1 MNHEY, CDR2 SVGEGT. As DNA, the CDR3 is TGTGCCAGCAGTTTAGGGGGCATCAATCAGCCCCAGCATTTT. This codes for CASSLGGINQPQHF.

The count of this clone is one. The chain recombines TRBV4-3 with TRBJ2-7; 9 positions match TRBD2. The CDR3 is 16 residues long. CDR1 is LGHNA and CDR2 is YSLEER in the germline V gene. J lost 4 bases, V lost 1 base, and 8 bases had no gene match. CDR3 protein: CASSQAVAGEGYEQYF. CDR3 bases: TGCGCCAGCAGCCAAGCGGTAGCGGGAGAGGGGTACGAGCAGTACTTC.

This chain connects TRBV14 to TRBJ2-1; TRBD2 matches at 12 bases. Germline V lookup: CDR1 SGHDN, CDR2 FVKESK. V was pared by 5 bases and J by 5 bases, with 7 bases of the junction left unmatched. CDR3 length: 16 residues. Here the CDR3 reads CASSTRTSGKHNEQFF. Written as DNA, the CDR3 is TGTGCCAGCAGCACCCGGACTAGCGGGAAACACAATGAGCAGTTCTTC.